The clone carrying this T cell receptor (beta chain) came up many times. The record originates from a study of blood T cells in healthy people across ages. The germline gives CDR1 MDHEN, CDR2 SYDVKM. The CDR3 is made up of 13 amino acids. The germline V and J ends were trimmed by 6 bases and 4 bases, with 13 bases remaining between them. Primers used in a second PCR of roughly 6 to 12 cycles were a sample-barcoded 5' primer and a J-beta primer mix. TCRdb analysed the 5' RACE reads with MiXCR anew, one entry per CDR3 protein. The sample shows around 1.7 million distinct CDR3 sequences, approximately 28% of them seen only once.

The sample was blood. This chain links TRBV28 with TRBJ2-7, with D tentatively TRBD1 or TRBD2 (5 bases each). This sequence originates from a woman aged 25 to 39 in good health. Written as DNA, the CDR3 is TGTGCCAGCAGCCGATCCGGGACGTACGAGCAGTACTTC. Amino acid sequence: CASSRSGTYEQYF.